The 11 T cell receptor beta chains reported below all come from one sample, sequenced in a study of shared clonotypes between healthy human individuals (dated by TCRdb to the early 2020s). Libraries were made using the immunoSEQ multiplex PCR assay. Drawn from immuneACCESS, this table holds only the in-frame rearrangements with V and J called that TCRdb kept. Clones are partly lost; checked studies trace under half to an unresolved V gene and leave the rest unexplained. The sample has around 1.1 million clones on record, 70% to 80% of them singletons. The top ten hold 0.6% to 0.75% of the sample. The sequenced sample consisted of memory CD4+ T cells from PBMCs. The meaning of the sample's cell subset or site label: CD45RA-negative fraction. The receptors come from a man aged 18-30 years in good health. Some clones in this sample may be carry-over from other donors' samples.

The chain links TRBV5-6 to TRBJ2-7, with D possibly matching TRBD2 (6 bases). Per germline, CDR1 SGHDT and CDR2 YYEEEE. The CDR3 totals 12 residues. Trimming took off 6 bases at V and 5 bases at J, with 12 bases between the two ends. The CDR3 nucleotides are TGTGCCAGCATGGGGACTCTTGACGAGCAGTACTTC. Its protein product is CASMGTLDEQYF.

The CDR3 bases are TGTGCCAGCTCACCACAAGGCCTAGCGGGCTACGAGCAGTACTTC. The encoded protein is CASSPQGLAGYEQYF. The chain links TRBV18 to TRBJ2-7; TRBD2 agrees at 8 bases. Trimming removed 1 base from V and 3 bases from J; junction bases left unmatched: 5. Looked up from germline, CDR1 is KGHSH and CDR2 is LQKENI. The CDR3 loop spans 15 amino acids.

The count of this clone is one. The chain carries TRBV6-1 and TRBJ2-5; 8 bases fit TRBD1. CDR1 MNHNS and CDR2 SASEGT come from the germline V gene. The CDR3 is 15 residues long. J was trimmed by 2 bases and V by 5 bases; bases with no gene match: 7. CDR3 in amino acids: CASSRRQGRQETQYF. CDR3 nucleotide sequence: TGTGCCAGCAGTCGACGACAGGGGCGACAAGAGACCCAGTACTTC.

This clone appeared many times. The V and J genes are TRBV28 and TRBJ2-3; 10 positions agree with TRBD2. V shed 5 bases, J shed 3 bases, and the junction held 5 bases outside the gene matches. The CDR3 consists of 15 residues. Looked up from germline, CDR1 is MDHEN and CDR2 is SYDVKM. This chain's CDR3 is CASSRTSGLTDTQYF. The DNA of the CDR3 is TGTGCCAGCAGTCGGACTAGCGGACTGACAGATACGCAGTATTTT.

The V call is TRBV5-1, the J call TRBJ2-3, with 9 bases that match TRBD1. Losses at the gene ends were 0 bases for V and 3 bases for J; bases not matched to a gene: 5. CDR1 and CDR2 (germline): SGHRS, YFSETQ. CDR3 length: 16 amino acids. The CDR3 DNA follows: TGCGCCAGCAGCTTGGCCGGGACAGGGTTTACAGATACGCAGTATTTT. Its translation: CASSLAGTGFTDTQYF.

The V gene is TRBV7-8, the J gene TRBJ2-3, with 7 bases identical to TRBD1. This CDR3 spans 14 amino acids. V shed 5 bases and J 4 bases; nucleotides not matched to a gene: 6. The germline V gene encodes CDR1 SGHVS and CDR2 FQNEAQ. CDR3 sequence (DNA): TGTGCCAGCAGCCTCGGGACAGCCCCAGATACGCAGTATTTT. Amino acids: CASSLGTAPDTQYF.

The chain combines TRBV2 with TRBJ1-6, with 9 bases aligning to TRBD1. The CDR3 contains 14 residues. Germline V gene lookup returns CDR1 SNHLY and CDR2 FYNNEI. V gave up 4 bases and J gave up 5 bases; unmatched junction bases: 0. The CDR3 DNA reads TGTGCCAGCAGTGGACAGGGGGATAATTCACCCCTCCACTTT. It codes for CASSGQGDNSPLHF.

The count of this clone is one. The chain links TRBV5-1 to TRBJ2-3; 9 bases agree with TRBD1. CDR1 and CDR2 (germline): SGHRS, YFSETQ. CDR3 length: 16 residues. The trim removed 0 bases at V and 4 bases at J, leaving 6 bases unmatched. The CDR3 here is CASSLGGQGRPDTQYF. In DNA form, the CDR3 reads TGCGCCAGCAGCTTGGGAGGACAGGGGAGGCCAGATACGCAGTATTTT. Together with reference TRBV5-1 and TRBJ2-3, the CDR3 gives the full variable domain: KAGVTQTPRYLIKTRGQQVTLSCSPISGHRSVSWYQQTPGQGLQFLFEYFSETQRNKGNFPGRFSGRQFSNSRSEMNVSTLELGDSALYLCASSLGGQGRPDTQYFGPGTRLTVL.

The rearrangement links TRBV28 to TRBJ1-3; D gene unclear. Trimming stripped 5 bases from V and 2 bases from J, with 16 bases between. Germline V CDR1 and CDR2: MDHEN, SYDVKM. CDR3 size: 16 residues. DNA for the CDR3: TGTGCCAGCAGTCCCGGAGGAGGGATGGCTGGAAACACCATATATTTT. It yields the protein CASSPGGGMAGNTIYF.

The chain links TRBV30 to TRBJ1-2; D uncertain. Trimming stripped 4 bases from V and 3 bases from J, with 3 bases between. Germline V gene lookup returns CDR1 GTSNPN and CDR2 SVGIG (reference sequence). The CDR3 length is 10 residues. This CDR3 is CAWNDYGYTF. The CDR3 nucleotides are TGTGCCTGGAACGACTATGGCTACACCTTC.

The rearrangement links TRBV10-3 to TRBJ1-2; 8 bases agree with TRBD1. Germline V gene sequence: CDR1 ENHRY, CDR2 SYGVKD. V trimming: 4 bases; J trimming: 3 bases; junction bases outside the gene matches: 7. The CDR3 length is 15 residues. In DNA, the CDR3 is TGTGCCATCAGTGCGGCAGGGGGCGCGGACTATGGCTACACCTTC. Translation: CAISAAGGADYGYTF.